Listed below are T cell receptor beta chains from one sample, sequenced in a study of CD8+ T cells in alopecia areata. The table came from immunoSEQ multiplex PCR; TCRdb's copy has only in-frame clones and leaves some out. The sample includes 120,000 or so clones, roughly 63% of them seen just once. This sample comprised CD8+ T cells sorted from blood, obtained at week 4, from a patient treated with tofacitinib. These receptors were taken from a human donor with alopecia areata. Both conserved end residues are part of each CDR3. A D gene is named only where the DNA matches it firmly. Not every row has a clone size; where given, it reads once, few, many or a size class.

d_gene	v_gene	abundance	j_gene	CDR3aa	CDR3nt
TRBD1	TRBV15	NA	TRBJ1-1	CATSRDLIVDRAYTEAFF	TGTGCCACCAGCAGAGATCTTATTGTCGACAGGGCATACACTGAAGCTTTCTTT
NA	TRBV29-1	NA	TRBJ2-3	CSVAGDNTDTQYF	TGCAGCGTTGCCGGGGACAACACAGATACGCAGTATTTT
NA	TRBV4-1	NA	TRBJ2-5	CASSQTAGQETQYF	TGCGCCAGCAGCCAGACTGCAGGTCAAGAGACCCAGTACTTC
NA	TRBV18	NA	TRBJ1-2	CASLGSLNYGYTF	TGTGCCAGCCTGGGGAGCCTCAACTATGGCTACACCTTC
NA	TRBV5-6	NA	TRBJ1-2	CASSSWSYGYTF	TGTGCCAGCAGCTCGTGGTCCTATGGCTACACCTTC
NA	TRBV7-9	NA	TRBJ2-1	CASSASSEGGYNEQFF	TGTGCCAGCAGCGCCTCTTCCGAGGGGGGCTACAATGAGCAGTTCTTC
NA	TRBV29-1	few	TRBJ2-7	CSVDSVQGYEQYF	TGCAGCGTTGACTCCGTACAGGGTTACGAGCAGTACTTC
NA	TRBV23-1	NA	TRBJ2-1	CVPGDYNEQFF	TGCGTGCCGGGAGACTACAATGAGCAGTTCTTC
TRBD2	TRBV15	few	TRBJ2-1	CATSRSRSGGADEQFF	TGTGCCACCAGCAGATCGCGGAGCGGGGGGGCCGATGAGCAGTTCTTC
NA	TRBV11-2	NA	TRBJ2-5	CASSLEETQYF	TGTGCCAGCAGCTTAGAGGAGACCCAGTACTTC
NA	TRBV29-1	few	TRBJ2-1	CSVELFWGVNEQFF	TGCAGCGTTGAATTGTTCTGGGGGGTTAATGAGCAGTTCTTC
NA	TRBV9	NA	TRBJ2-7	CASSVGESSYEQYF	TGTGCCAGCAGCGTAGGGGAGAGCTCCTACGAGCAGTACTTC